Below are 14 T cell receptor beta chains sequenced from a single sample in a study of siplizumab effects on memory and regulatory T cells. Measured with immunoSEQ multiplex PCR; TCRdb has only the in-frame clones, and not every one. The sample lists approximately 75,000 clones, 85% to 95% occurring once. The sample taken for sequencing was CD8+ T cells sorted from blood. Receptors originate from a human donor in good health.

The chain is built from TRBV11-3 and TRBJ2-1; 10 bases agree with TRBD1. The CDR3 spans 13 residues. From germline, CDR1 is SGHNT and CDR2 YENEEA. Trimming cost V 5 bases and J 8 bases; bases outside gene matches: 3. The CDR3 reads CASSPGTGDEQFF. The CDR3 DNA reads as TGTGCCAGCAGCCCCGGGACAGGGGATGAGCAGTTCTTC.

This rearrangement joins TRBV27 to TRBJ2-7; D unresolved. The germline gives CDR1 MNHEY, CDR2 SMNVEV (reference sequence). The CDR3 covers 13 residues. V was pared by 5 bases and J by 4 bases, with 12 bases between. The CDR3 spells CASSPPRRYEQYF. The CDR3 nucleotides read TGTGCCAGCAGTCCACCCCGACGGTACGAGCAGTACTTC.

This clone was counted between two and nine times. This chain joins TRBV29-1 and TRBJ1-1; no firm D call. CDR1 is SQVTM and CDR2 is ANQGSEA in the germline V gene. The CDR3 is 11 residues long. The V end was cut by 1 base, the J end by 6 bases, with 6 bases between. The chain's CDR3 is CSVEGEPEAFF. The CDR3 DNA reads as TGCAGCGTTGAAGGGGAACCTGAAGCTTTCTTT.

The rearrangement joins TRBV7-6 to TRBJ1-4; the D gene is possibly TRBD1 (5 bases). V was trimmed by 6 bases and J by 4 bases, leaving 9 bases between them. Germline V gene lookup returns CDR1 SGHVS and CDR2 FNYEAQ. CDR3 length equals 13 residues. The CDR3 is CASRQGVNEKLFF. The CDR3 DNA sequence: TGTGCCAGCAGGCAGGGAGTTAATGAAAAACTGTTTTTT.

The gene calls are TRBV9 and TRBJ2-7; 7 bases are a match to TRBD1. CDR1 and CDR2 (germline): SGDLS, YYNGEE. Losses at the gene ends were 3 bases for V and 2 bases for J; bases not matched to a gene: 11. There are 16 residues in the CDR3. CDR3 in DNA: TGTGCCAGCAGCGAGGGGGACCGGGACAGCCCCTACGAGCAGTACTTC. It encodes CASSEGDRDSPYEQYF.

V gene TRBV9 combines with J gene TRBJ2-7; 11 positions agree with TRBD1. The trim removed 3 bases at V and 2 bases at J, leaving 13 bases unmatched. Germline CDR1 SGDLS, CDR2 YYNGEE. CDR3 length: 18 amino acids. The CDR3 here is CASSGGDPGQGVPYEQYF. As DNA, the CDR3 is TGTGCCAGCAGCGGGGGGGACCCGGGACAGGGGGTCCCCTACGAGCAGTACTTC.

This clone showed up just once. V gene TRBV7-2 combines with J gene TRBJ1-5, with D tentatively TRBD1 (5 bases). The CDR3 is 16 amino acids. Germline-derived CDR1 and CDR2 are SGHTA and FQGNSA. V lost 3 bases and J lost 0, with 12 bases in between. This CDR3 reads CASSLVGTYSNQPQHF. The CDR3 DNA is TGTGCCAGCAGCTTGGTAGGGACGTATAGCAATCAGCCCCAGCATTTT.

In its sample, this clone was seen once. This chain connects TRBV28 to TRBJ2-3; D is possibly TRBD2 (6 bases). CDR3 length: 15 residues. Germline V CDR1 and CDR2: MDHEN, SYDVKM. V was clipped by 6 bases and J by 2 bases, with 15 bases between them. The DNA of the CDR3 is TGTGCCAGCAGACACTCACTAGCATACACAGATACGCAGTATTTT. Its protein product is CASRHSLAYTDTQYF.

This chain links TRBV7-7 with TRBJ1-2; possible D gene TRBD1, 5 bases. CDR1 is SSHAT, CDR2 FNYEAQ, per germline (reference sequence). V lost 5 bases and J lost 5, with 15 bases in between. This CDR3 has 14 amino acids. The CDR3 bases are TGTGCCAGCAGCCGGGGGGGGATTTGGTATGGCTACACCTTC. It encodes CASSRGGIWYGYTF.

The rearrangement links TRBV9 to TRBJ2-7; perhaps TRBD2 as D (6 bases). The germline V and J ends were trimmed by 0 bases and 2 bases, with 12 bases remaining between them. CDR3 length: 15 amino acids. CDR1 is SGDLS, CDR2 YYNGEE, per germline. The CDR3 DNA reads TGTGCCAGCAGCGTAGCCCGGGGACTCGCCTACGAGCAGTACTTC. Translating it yields CASSVARGLAYEQYF.

This chain uses TRBV2 with TRBJ2-4; no definite D call. V was trimmed by 2 bases and J by 5 bases, leaving 7 bases between them. Germline V gives CDR1 SNHLY, CDR2 FYNNEI. The CDR3 runs 13 residues. CDR3 nucleotides: TGTGCCAGCAGTGAACATAATGAAAACATTCAGTACTTC. Residues: CASSEHNENIQYF.

The V and J genes are TRBV19 and TRBJ2-1; D is possibly TRBD1 or TRBD2 (5 bases each). The CDR3 is 14 amino acids. Germline V gives CDR1 LNHDA, CDR2 SQIVND (reference sequence). Trimming cost V 7 bases and J 5 bases, with 15 bases left between them. The CDR3: CASTTSGQNNEQFF. Written as DNA, the CDR3 is TGTGCCAGTACCACCTCGGGGCAAAACAATGAGCAGTTCTTC.

V and J are TRBV5-1 and TRBJ2-7; D gene ambiguous. CDR1 SGHRS and CDR2 YFSETQ come from the germline V gene. The CDR3 consists of 12 residues. Deletions cut 0 bases from V and 5 bases from J, with 6 bases between. The CDR3 nucleotides read TGCGCCAGCAGCTTGGCGTCAAACGAGCAGTACTTC. Residues: CASSLASNEQYF.

The chain has TRBV25-1 and TRBJ2-3, with 11 bases that match TRBD2. Germline V gives CDR1 MGHDK, CDR2 SYGVNS. The length of the CDR3 is 15 residues. The V gene end was trimmed by 3 bases and the J gene end by 1 base; junction bases not matched to a gene: 0. CDR3 sequence: CASSDSGGGTDTQYF. In DNA, the CDR3 is TGTGCCAGCAGTGATAGCGGGGGGGGCACAGATACGCAGTATTTT. Looking up the rest from reference TRBV25-1 and TRBJ2-3 gives the full variable domain: EADIYQTPRYLVIGTGKKITLECSQTMGHDKMYWYQQDPGMELHLIHYSYGVNSTEKGDLSSESTVSRIRTEHFPLTLESARPSHTSQYLCASSDSGGGTDTQYFGPGTRLTVL.